This passage covers 15 T cell receptor beta chains from one sample sequenced in a study of T-cell memory formation after mild COVID-19 (dated by TCRdb to about 2021). The library came from 5' RACE. These reads were obtained on an Illumina NovaSeq 6000. TCRdb took the public reads, trimmed them with fastp at Q25, ran MiXCR for clone calling and kept in-frame beta chains. Rows are combined by CDR3 protein, so each entry shows the most common genes and DNA. The sample table holds under 450,000 distinct CDR3 sequences, of which approximately 15% were seen once. Roughly a fifth of the sample rests with the top ten. Input material: PBMCs or a T cell subset sorted from them (not recorded which). These receptors all come from a man aged 18 to 29 who had mild COVID-19 (a few samples of this study predate the infection). The sample titles of this study are shuffled in the database, so cell type and time point are left out; the donor was told from shared clones.

This clonotype came up many times. This chain uses TRBV5-1 with TRBJ2-2, with no clear D. This CDR3 comprises 12 residues. Germline V gives CDR1 SGHRS, CDR2 YFSETQ. Trimming took off 0 bases at V and 8 bases at J, with 5 bases between the two ends. The CDR3 bases are TGCGCCAGCAGCTTGGAATGGGGGGAGCTGTTTTTT. It specifies CASSLEWGELFF. Full variable domain (remainder filled in from reference TRBV5-1 and TRBJ2-2): KAGVTQTPRYLIKTRGQQVTLSCSPISGHRSVSWYQQTPGQGLQFLFEYFSETQRNKGNFPGRFSGRQFSNSRSEMNVSTLELGDSALYLCASSLEWGELFFGEGSRLTVL.

The chain employs TRBV4-2 and TRBJ1-1; TRBD1 agrees at 7 bases. The V segment lost 6 bases and the J segment 8 bases; nucleotides outside the gene matches: 9. Germline values: CDR1 LGHNA, CDR2 YNFKEQ. This CDR3 has 13 residues. CDR3 sequence (DNA): TGTGCCAGCAGAGGAGACAGGGCCGGGGAAGCTTTCTTT. Its protein is CASRGDRAGEAFF.

This clonotype was picked up a small number of times. V usage is TRBV5-8 and J usage is TRBJ1-1, with D perhaps matching TRBD1 (6 bases). Germline lookup yields CDR1 SGHTS and CDR2 YDEGEE. This CDR3 spans 12 amino acids. Trimming removed 9 bases from V and 6 bases from J, with 15 bases in between. CDR3 in amino acids: CANPYRVSEAFF. CDR3 DNA: TGTGCCAACCCGTACAGGGTCTCTGAAGCTTTCTTT.

V is TRBV3-1 and J is TRBJ1-6; 8 nucleotides line up with TRBD1. Germline-derived CDR1 and CDR2 are LGHDT and YNNKEL (reference sequence). With V trimmed by 4 bases and J by 7 bases, 3 bases remained unmatched. This CDR3 has 14 amino acids. The CDR3 coding sequence is TGTGCCAGCAGCCCAACAGGGGGGAATTCACCCCTCCACTTT. As protein: CASSPTGGNSPLHF.

In its sample, this clonotype was seen a few times. V and J are TRBV2 and TRBJ1-1; D is perhaps TRBD1 (6 bases). Germline values: CDR1 SNHLY, CDR2 FYNNEI. Trimming cost V 6 bases and J 6 bases, with 11 bases left between them. There are 12 residues in the CDR3. This chain's CDR3 is CASSAPGAEAFF. The CDR3 DNA reads as TGTGCCAGCAGCGCTCCAGGGGCTGAAGCTTTCTTT.

V is TRBV12-3 or TRBV12-4 and J is TRBJ2-1, with 12 bases lining up with TRBD2. There are 14 residues in the CDR3. Losses at the gene ends were 2 bases for V and 8 bases for J; bases not matched to a gene: 1. CDR3 protein: CASSLLAGGHEQFF. CDR3 nucleotides: TGTGCCAGCAGTTTACTAGCGGGGGGGCATGAGCAGTTCTTC.

The chain uses TRBV19 and TRBJ1-3, with D maybe TRBD1 (5 bases). V was trimmed by 3 bases and J by 3 bases, leaving 15 bases between them. Per the germline V gene, CDR1 is LNHDA and CDR2 is SQIVND (reference sequence). The CDR3 spans 16 residues. CDR3 sequence: CASSILGQGNGNTIYF. CDR3 coding DNA: TGTGCCAGTAGTATCCTCGGGCAGGGTAATGGAAACACCATATATTTT. Together with reference TRBV19 and TRBJ1-3, the CDR3 gives the full variable domain: DGGITQSPKYLFRKEGQNVTLSCEQNLNHDAMYWYRQDPGQGLRLIYYSQIVNDFQKGDIAEGYSVSREKKESFPLTVTSAQKNPTAFYLCASSILGQGNGNTIYFGEGSWLTVV.

In this sample, this clonotype turned up a few times. The V gene is TRBV12-3 or TRBV12-4, the J gene TRBJ2-4; 8 bases are a match to TRBD1. Losses at the gene ends were 6 bases for V and 10 bases for J; bases not matched to a gene: 2. The CDR3 is made up of 11 amino acids. CDR3 residues: CASSGQGIQYF. The CDR3, as DNA: TGTGCCAGCAGCGGACAGGGAATTCAGTACTTC.

CDR3 coding DNA: TGTGCCAGCAGCGACGGCTTTGTGCAGTACGTC. Amino acids: CASSDGFVQYV. The chain links TRBV3-1 to TRBJ2-7; no reliable D call. The CDR3 runs 11 residues. Germline loops: CDR1 LGHDT, CDR2 YNNKEL (reference sequence). The V and J ends lost 5 bases and 9 bases respectively, with 11 bases between them.

The V call is TRBV5-1, the J call TRBJ1-4, with 10 bases identical to TRBD1. This CDR3 is 15 amino acids long. The germline V gene has CDR1 SGHRS and CDR2 YFSETQ. The junction had 3 bases not matched to a gene; V was cut back by 1 base and J by 6 bases. The CDR3 nucleotides read TGCGCCAGCAGCTTGATTGGGACAGGGGATGAAAAACTGTTTTTT. Its protein product is CASSLIGTGDEKLFF.

This sequence joins TRBV14 and TRBJ1-1; the D gene is possibly TRBD1 (5 bases). V lost 0 bases, J lost 10 bases, and 12 bases lay in between. This CDR3 is 13 amino acids long. Germline CDR1 and CDR2: SGHDN and FVKESK. In DNA form, the CDR3 reads TGTGCCAGCAGCCAAGATCGGCAGGGTCGAGCTTTCTTT. Residues: CASSQDRQGRAFF.

This clonotype showed up many times. The chain combines TRBV2 with TRBJ2-5, with D possibly being TRBD1 (6 bases). V was shortened by 7 bases and J by 4 bases, with 16 bases between the two germline ends. CDR3 length equals 14 residues. Germline V CDR1 and CDR2: SNHLY, FYNNEI. This chain's CDR3 is CASMDSSPRETQYF. For the CDR3, the DNA is TGTGCCAGCATGGACAGCTCCCCTAGAGAGACCCAGTACTTC.

This clonotype was seen only a few times. This chain connects TRBV29-1 to TRBJ2-1, with a possible D match to TRBD2 (6 bases). From germline, CDR1 is SQVTM and CDR2 ANQGSEA. The CDR3 runs 14 residues. V was clipped by 3 bases and J by 9 bases, with 18 bases between them. The CDR3 coding sequence is TGCAGCGTTGATCGCGGGGACTCCGGAGGTGAGCAGTTCTTC. Protein product: CSVDRGDSGGEQFF.

The chain is built from TRBV12-3 or TRBV12-4 and TRBJ2-5; D ambiguous. This CDR3 has 19 amino acids. V shed 4 bases and J shed 3 bases, with 27 bases lying between them. In DNA, the CDR3 is TGTGCCAGCAGTTCGGATCCTACCCTCAGGCACCGACGAGAAGAGACCCAGTACTTC. Its protein product is CASSSDPTLRHRREETQYF.

The chain carries TRBV20-1 and TRBJ2-7; D may be TRBD1 (5 bases). The V end was cut by 0 bases, the J end by 12 bases, with 18 bases between. The length of the CDR3 is 13 residues. Germline CDR1 DFQATT, CDR2 SNEGSKA (reference sequence). CDR3 sequence: CSARDPMLDRSYV. The DNA of the CDR3 is TGCAGTGCTAGAGATCCTATGCTCGACAGATCGTACGTC.